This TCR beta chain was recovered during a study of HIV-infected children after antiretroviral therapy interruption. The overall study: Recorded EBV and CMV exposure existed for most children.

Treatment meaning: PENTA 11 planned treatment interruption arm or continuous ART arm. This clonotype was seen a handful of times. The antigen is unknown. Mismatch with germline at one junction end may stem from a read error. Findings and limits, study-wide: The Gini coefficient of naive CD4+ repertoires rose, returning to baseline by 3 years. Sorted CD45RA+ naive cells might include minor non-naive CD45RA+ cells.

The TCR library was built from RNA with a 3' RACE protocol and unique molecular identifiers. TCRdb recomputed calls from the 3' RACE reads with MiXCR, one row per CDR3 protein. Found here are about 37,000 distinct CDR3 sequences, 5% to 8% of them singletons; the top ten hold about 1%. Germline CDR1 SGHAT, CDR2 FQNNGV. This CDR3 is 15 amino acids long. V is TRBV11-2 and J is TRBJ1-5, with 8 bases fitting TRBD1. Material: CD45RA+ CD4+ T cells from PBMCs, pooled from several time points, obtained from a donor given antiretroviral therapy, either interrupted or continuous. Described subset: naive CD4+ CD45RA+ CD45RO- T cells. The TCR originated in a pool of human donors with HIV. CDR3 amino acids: CASSLDRGAVQPQHF. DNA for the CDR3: TGTGCCAGCAGTTTAGACAGGGGCGCCGTGCAGCCCCAGCATTTT.